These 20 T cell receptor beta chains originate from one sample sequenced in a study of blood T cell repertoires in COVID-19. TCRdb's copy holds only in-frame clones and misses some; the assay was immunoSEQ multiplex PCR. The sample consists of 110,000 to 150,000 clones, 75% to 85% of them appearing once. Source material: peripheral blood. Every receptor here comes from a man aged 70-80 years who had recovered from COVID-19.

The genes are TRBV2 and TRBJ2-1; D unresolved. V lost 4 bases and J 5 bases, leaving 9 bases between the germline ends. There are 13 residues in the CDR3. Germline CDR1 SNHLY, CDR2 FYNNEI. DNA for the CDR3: TGTGCCAGCAGTGGGCAAAGAAACAATGAGCAGTTCTTC. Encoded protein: CASSGQRNNEQFF.

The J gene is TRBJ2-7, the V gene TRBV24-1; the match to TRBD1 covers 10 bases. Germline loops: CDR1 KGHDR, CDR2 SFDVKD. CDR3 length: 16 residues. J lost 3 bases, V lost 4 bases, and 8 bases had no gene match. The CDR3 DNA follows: TGTGCCACCAGTGAACGCCCGGGACAGGGGAACTACGAGCAGTACTTC. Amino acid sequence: CATSERPGQGNYEQYF.

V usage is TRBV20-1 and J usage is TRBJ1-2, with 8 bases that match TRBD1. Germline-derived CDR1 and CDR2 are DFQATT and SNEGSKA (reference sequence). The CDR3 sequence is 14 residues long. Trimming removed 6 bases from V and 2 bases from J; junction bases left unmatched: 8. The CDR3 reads CSASLQGGNYGYTF. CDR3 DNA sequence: TGCAGTGCCAGTCTACAGGGGGGGAACTATGGCTACACCTTC.

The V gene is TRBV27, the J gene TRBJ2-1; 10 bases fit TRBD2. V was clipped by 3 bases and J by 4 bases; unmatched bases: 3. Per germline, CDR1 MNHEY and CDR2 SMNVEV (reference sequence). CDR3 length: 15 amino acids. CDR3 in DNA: TGTGCCAGCAGTTTTGGGACTAGCGTATACAATGAGCAGTTCTTC. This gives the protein CASSFGTSVYNEQFF.

This chain's CDR3 is CASSAGGRGETQYF. In nucleotides, the CDR3 is TGTGCCAGCAGCGCCGGGGGGCGTGGGGAGACCCAGTACTTC. The rearrangement joins TRBV7-7 to TRBJ2-5, with D tentatively TRBD2 (7 bases). The germline V gene encodes CDR1 SSHAT and CDR2 FNYEAQ (reference sequence). V was pared by 5 bases and J by 5 bases, with 15 bases between. This CDR3 region has 14 residues.

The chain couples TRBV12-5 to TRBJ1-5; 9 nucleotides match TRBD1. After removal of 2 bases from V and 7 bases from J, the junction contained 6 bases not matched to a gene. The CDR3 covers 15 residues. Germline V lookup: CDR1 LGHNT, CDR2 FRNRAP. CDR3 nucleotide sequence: TGTGCTAGTGGTTTGATGACAGGGGGAGGACAGCCCCAGCATTTT. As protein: CASGLMTGGGQPQHF.

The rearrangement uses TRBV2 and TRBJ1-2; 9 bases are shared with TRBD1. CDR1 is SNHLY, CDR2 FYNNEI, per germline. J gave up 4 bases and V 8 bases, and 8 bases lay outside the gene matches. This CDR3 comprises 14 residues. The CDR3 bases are TGTGCCAGCGCCGAACAGGGGGCCGTCTATGGCTACACCTTC. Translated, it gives CASAEQGAVYGYTF.

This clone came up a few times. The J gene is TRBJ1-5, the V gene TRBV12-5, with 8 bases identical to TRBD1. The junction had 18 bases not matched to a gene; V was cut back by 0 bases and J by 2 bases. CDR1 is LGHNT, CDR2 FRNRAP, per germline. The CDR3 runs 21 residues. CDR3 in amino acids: CASGLVPPWQGAPGGNQPQHF. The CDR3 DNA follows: TGTGCTAGTGGTTTGGTACCCCCGTGGCAGGGGGCGCCTGGTGGCAATCAGCCCCAGCATTTT.

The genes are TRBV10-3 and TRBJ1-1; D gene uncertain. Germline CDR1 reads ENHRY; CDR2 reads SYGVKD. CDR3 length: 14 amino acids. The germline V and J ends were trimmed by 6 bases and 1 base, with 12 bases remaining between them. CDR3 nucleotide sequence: TGTGCCATCAGGTCGGCGGGTTCGAACACTGAAGCTTTCTTT. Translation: CAIRSAGSNTEAFF.

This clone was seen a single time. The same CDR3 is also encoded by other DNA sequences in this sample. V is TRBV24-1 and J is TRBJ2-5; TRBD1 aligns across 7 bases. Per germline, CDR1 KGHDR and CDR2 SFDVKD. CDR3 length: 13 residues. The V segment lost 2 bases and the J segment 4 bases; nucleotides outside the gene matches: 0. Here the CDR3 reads CATSDYRGETQYF. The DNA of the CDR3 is TGTGCCACCAGTGATTACAGGGGAGAGACCCAGTACTTC.

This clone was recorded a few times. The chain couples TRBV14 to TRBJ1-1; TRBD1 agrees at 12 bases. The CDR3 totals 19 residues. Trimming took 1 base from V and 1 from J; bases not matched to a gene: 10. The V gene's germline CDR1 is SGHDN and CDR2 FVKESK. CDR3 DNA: TGTGCCAGCAGCCAAGGTCTGGGACAGGGGGCTTTCGCGAACACTGAAGCTTTCTTT. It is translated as CASSQGLGQGAFANTEAFF.

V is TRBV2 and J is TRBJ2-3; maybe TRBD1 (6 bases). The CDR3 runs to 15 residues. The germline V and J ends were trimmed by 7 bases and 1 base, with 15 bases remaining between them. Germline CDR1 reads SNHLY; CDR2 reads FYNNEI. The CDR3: CASTEAGAGTDTQYF. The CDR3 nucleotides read TGTGCCAGCACCGAAGCAGGGGCTGGCACAGATACGCAGTATTTT. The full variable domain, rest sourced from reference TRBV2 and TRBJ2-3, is EPEVTQTPSHQVTQMGQEVILRCVPISNHLYFYWYRQILGQKVEFLVSFYNNEISEKSEIFDDQFSVERPDGSNFTLKIRSTKLEDSAMYFCASTEAGAGTDTQYFGPGTRLTVL.

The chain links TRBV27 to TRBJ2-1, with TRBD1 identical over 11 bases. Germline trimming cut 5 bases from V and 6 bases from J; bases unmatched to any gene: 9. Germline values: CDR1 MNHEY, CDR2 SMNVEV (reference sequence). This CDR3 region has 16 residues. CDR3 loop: CASSRRDRGTGNEQFF. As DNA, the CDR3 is TGTGCCAGCAGTCGGCGGGACAGGGGGACCGGCAATGAGCAGTTCTTC.

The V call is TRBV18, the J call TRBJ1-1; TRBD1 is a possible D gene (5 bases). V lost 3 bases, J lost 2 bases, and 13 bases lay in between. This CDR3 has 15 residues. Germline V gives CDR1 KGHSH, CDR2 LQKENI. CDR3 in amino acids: CASSPTTASNTEAFF. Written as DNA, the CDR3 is TGTGCCAGCTCACCGACGACAGCCTCTAACACTGAAGCTTTCTTT.

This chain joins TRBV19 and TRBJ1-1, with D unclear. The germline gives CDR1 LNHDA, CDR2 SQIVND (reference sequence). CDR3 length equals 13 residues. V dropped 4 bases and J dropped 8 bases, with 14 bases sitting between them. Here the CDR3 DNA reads TGTGCCAGTAGTACGACTGAGGGCGGAGAAGCTTTCTTT. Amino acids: CASSTTEGGEAFF.

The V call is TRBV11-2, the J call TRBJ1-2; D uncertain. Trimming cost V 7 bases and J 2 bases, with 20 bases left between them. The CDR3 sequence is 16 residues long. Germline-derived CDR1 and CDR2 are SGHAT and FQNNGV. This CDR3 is CASTPTAPRLNYGYTF. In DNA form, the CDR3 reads TGTGCCAGCACCCCTACCGCGCCGCGCTTAAACTATGGCTACACCTTC.

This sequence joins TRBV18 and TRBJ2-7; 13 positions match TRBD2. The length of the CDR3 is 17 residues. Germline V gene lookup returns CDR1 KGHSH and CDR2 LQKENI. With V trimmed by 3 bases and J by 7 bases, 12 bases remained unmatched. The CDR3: CASSPVGGLAGEYEQYF. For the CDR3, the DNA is TGTGCCAGCTCACCGGTAGGCGGACTAGCGGGAGAGTATGAGCAGTACTTC. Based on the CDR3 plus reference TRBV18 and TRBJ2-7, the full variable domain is NAGVMQNPRHLVRRRGQEARLRCSPMKGHSHVYWYRQLPEEGLKFMVYLQKENIIDESGMPKERFSAEFPKEGPSILRIQQVVRGDSAAYFCASSPVGGLAGEYEQYFGPGTRLTVT.

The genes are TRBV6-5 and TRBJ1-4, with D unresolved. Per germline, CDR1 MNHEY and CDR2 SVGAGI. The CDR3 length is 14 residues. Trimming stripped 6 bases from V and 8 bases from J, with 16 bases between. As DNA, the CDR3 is TGTGCCAGCAGGTTGGCTGACAATAACGAAAAACTGTTTTTT. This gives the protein CASRLADNNEKLFF.

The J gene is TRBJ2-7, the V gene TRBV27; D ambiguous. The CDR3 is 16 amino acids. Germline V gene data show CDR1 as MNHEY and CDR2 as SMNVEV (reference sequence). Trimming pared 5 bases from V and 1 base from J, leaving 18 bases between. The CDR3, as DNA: TGTGCCAGCAGTCCCCTCCCGGCGGAGATTTCCTACGAGCAGTACTTC. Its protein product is CASSPLPAEISYEQYF.

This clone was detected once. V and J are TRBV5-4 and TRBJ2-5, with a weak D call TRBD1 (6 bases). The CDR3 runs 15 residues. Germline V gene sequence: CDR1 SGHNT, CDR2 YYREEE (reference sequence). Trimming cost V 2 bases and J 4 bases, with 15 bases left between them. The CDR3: CASSFGTKRGETQYF. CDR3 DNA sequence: TGTGCCAGCAGCTTCGGGACAAAAAGGGGAGAGACCCAGTACTTC.